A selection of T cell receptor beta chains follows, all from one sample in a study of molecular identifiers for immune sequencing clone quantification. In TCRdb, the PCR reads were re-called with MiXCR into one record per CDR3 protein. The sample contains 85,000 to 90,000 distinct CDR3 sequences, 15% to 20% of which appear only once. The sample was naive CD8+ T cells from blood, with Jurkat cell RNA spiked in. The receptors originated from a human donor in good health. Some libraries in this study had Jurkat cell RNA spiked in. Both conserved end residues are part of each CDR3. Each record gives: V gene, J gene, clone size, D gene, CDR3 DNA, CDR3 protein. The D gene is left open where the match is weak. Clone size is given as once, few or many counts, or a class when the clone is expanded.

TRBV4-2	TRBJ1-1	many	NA	TGTGCCAGCAGCCAAGATTTAGGGACCCCCAGTTACACTGAAGCTTTCTTT	CASSQDLGTPSYTEAFF
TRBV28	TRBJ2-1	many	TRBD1	TGTGCCAGCGGACAGGGGACTGACAATGAGCAGTTCTTC	CASGQGTDNEQFF
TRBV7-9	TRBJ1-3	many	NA	TGTGCCAGCAGCCACCGGGACACGCCTGGAAACACCATATATTTT	CASSHRDTPGNTIYF
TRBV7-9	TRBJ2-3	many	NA	TGTGCCAGCAGCCCCAGGGTTCGCACAGATACGCAGTATTTT	CASSPRVRTDTQYF
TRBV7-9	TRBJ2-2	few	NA	TGTGCCAGCACCCCCCCGACACCAAACACCGGGGAGCTGTTTTTT	CASTPPTPNTGELFF
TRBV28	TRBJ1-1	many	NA	TGTGCCAGCACCCTCAGCCTTATGAACACTGAAGCTTTCTTT	CASTLSLMNTEAFF
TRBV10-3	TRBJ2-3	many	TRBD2	TGTGCCATCAGTGCGGCACTAGCGGGAACAGATACGCAGTATTTT	CAISAALAGTDTQYF
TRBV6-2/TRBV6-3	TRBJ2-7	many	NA	TGTGCCACCCATCCCGGCTCCTACGAGCAGTACTTC	CATHPGSYEQYF
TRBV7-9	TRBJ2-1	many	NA	TGTGCCAGCAGCTTAGCAACTTGGGATGAGCAGTTCTTC	CASSLATWDEQFF
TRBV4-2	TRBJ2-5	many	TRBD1	TGTGCCAGCAGCCAAGCCCCGGGACAGGGGGCCACTTTCCACCAAGAGACCCAGTACTTC	CASSQAPGQGATFHQETQYF